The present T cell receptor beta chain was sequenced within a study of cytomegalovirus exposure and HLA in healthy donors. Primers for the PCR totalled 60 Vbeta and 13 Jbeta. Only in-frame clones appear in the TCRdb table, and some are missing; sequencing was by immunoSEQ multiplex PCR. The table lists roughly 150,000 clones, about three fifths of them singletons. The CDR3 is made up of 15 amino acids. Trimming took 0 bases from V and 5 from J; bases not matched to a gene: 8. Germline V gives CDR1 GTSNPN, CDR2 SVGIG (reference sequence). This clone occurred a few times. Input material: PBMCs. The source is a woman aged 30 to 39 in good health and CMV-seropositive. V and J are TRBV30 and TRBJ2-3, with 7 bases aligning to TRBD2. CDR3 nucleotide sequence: TGTGCCTGGAGTGTTGGGGGGAGGGCCGGAGATACGCAGTATTTT. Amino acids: CAWSVGGRAGDTQYF.